Listed below are T cell receptor beta chains from one sample, sequenced in a study of OX40 agonist ivuxolimab in advanced cancers. The assay was immunoSEQ multiplex PCR, and TCRdb's table has in-frame clones only and misses some. The repertoire includes some 76,000 clones, around four fifths of them detected once, and around 1.7% sits in the top ten. The specimen comprised CD4+ or CD8+ T cells sorted from blood, sampled in a trial of the OX40 agonist ivuxolimab. The receptors were gathered from an adult with an advanced solid tumor such as melanoma, head and neck, liver or kidney cancer. CDR3s include the opening cysteine and the closing phenylalanine or tryptophan. Fields, in order: CDR3 protein, CDR3 DNA, J gene, clone size, V gene, D gene. A D gene is named only where the DNA matches it firmly. Size is stated for part of the rows, as once, few or many counts, or as a class when the clone is expanded.

CASSLRPEYYTF | TGTGCCAGCAGCTTGCGGCCGGAATATTACACCTTC | TRBJ1-2 | NA | TRBV5-6 | NA
CASSLGIDAYGYTF | TGTGCCAGCAGCTTAGGGATCGATGCGTATGGCTACACCTTC | TRBJ1-2 | NA | TRBV7-2 | NA
CASSLFVPTGISSYNSPLHF | TGTGCCAGCAGTTTATTCGTCCCCACAGGGATTAGCTCCTATAATTCACCCCTCCACTTT | TRBJ1-6 | once | TRBV27 | NA
CASSLEGSRDYGYTF | TGCGCCAGCAGCTTGGAGGGTTCGAGGGACTATGGCTACACCTTC | TRBJ1-2 | NA | TRBV5-1 | NA
CASSPSGSTDTQYF | TGTGCCAGCAGCCCTAGCGGGAGCACAGATACGCAGTATTTT | TRBJ2-3 | NA | TRBV6-4 | TRBD2
CASSLDGTGELFF | TGTGCCAGCAGCTTAGATGGTACCGGGGAGCTGTTTTTT | TRBJ2-2 | once | TRBV11-3 | NA
CASSLQWAGSEAFF | TGTGCCAGCAGTTTACAGTGGGCAGGGTCTGAAGCTTTCTTT | TRBJ1-1 | NA | TRBV27 | NA
CASSFSEGHGYTF | TGTGCCAGCAGCTTTTCGGAGGGCCATGGCTACACCTTC | TRBJ1-2 | NA | TRBV7-9 | NA
CASSEDRGGGTDTQYF | TGTGCCAGCAGTGAAGACCGGGGTGGAGGCACAGATACGCAGTATTTT | TRBJ2-3 | NA | TRBV2 | NA
CASRTSVYNEQFF | TGTGCCAGCAGGACTAGCGTTTACAATGAGCAGTTCTTC | TRBJ2-1 | NA | TRBV13 | TRBD2
CASSLQADRYGELFF | TGTGCCAGCAGCTTGCAGGCGGATCGTTACGGGGAGCTGTTTTTT | TRBJ2-2 | NA | TRBV7-2 | NA
CASSPSSLFGVSNTDTEAFF | TGTGCCAGCAGTCCCTCCTCGTTGTTTGGGGTTTCAAATACGGACACTGAAGCTTTCTTT | TRBJ1-1 | NA | TRBV28 | NA
CASSQTGQGVDSPLHF | TGCGCCAGCAGTCAAACGGGACAGGGGGTTGATTCACCCCTCCACTTT | TRBJ1-6 | NA | TRBV23-1 | TRBD1